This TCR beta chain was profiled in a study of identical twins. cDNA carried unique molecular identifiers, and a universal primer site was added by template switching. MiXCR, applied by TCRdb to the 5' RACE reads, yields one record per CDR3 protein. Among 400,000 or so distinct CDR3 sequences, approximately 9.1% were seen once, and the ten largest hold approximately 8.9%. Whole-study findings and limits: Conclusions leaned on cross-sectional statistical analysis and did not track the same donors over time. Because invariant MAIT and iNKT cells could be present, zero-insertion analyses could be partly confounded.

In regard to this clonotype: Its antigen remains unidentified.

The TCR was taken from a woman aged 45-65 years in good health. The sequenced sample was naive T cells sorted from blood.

This chain's CDR3 is CASLLAGDDEQFF. The CDR3 bases are TGTGCCAGCCTACTAGCGGGAGATGATGAGCAGTTCTTC. This chain joins TRBV7-9 and TRBJ2-1; TRBD2 agrees at 11 bases. CDR1 and CDR2 (germline): SEHNR, FQNEAQ (reference sequence). The CDR3 runs 13 residues. V trimming: 8 bases; J trimming: 8 bases; junction bases outside the gene matches: 5.